The rows below give T cell receptor beta chains drawn from one sample of a study of blood T cells in healthy people across ages. TCRdb fed the 5' RACE reads into MiXCR, producing one record per CDR3 protein. The table shows roughly 800,000 distinct CDR3 sequences, with roughly 25% occurring only once. The sample also formed part of further work on T cells of mothers and their children.

Sequencing input: blood. Every receptor here comes from a boy younger than 18 in good health. CDR3s include the opening cysteine and the closing phenylalanine or tryptophan. Clone size, where shown, is once, few, many, or a class for clones that have expanded.

V: TRBV19
J: TRBJ1-1
size: -
CDR3: CASSIGHVNMNTEAFF

V: TRBV7-2
J: -
size: -
CDR3: CASRIQNSYEQYF

V: TRBV5-1
J: TRBJ2-7
size: -
CDR3: CASSLAPEGGYEQYF

V: TRBV11-3
J: TRBJ2-2
size: many
CDR3: CASSLEGPGGSTGELFF

V: TRBV9
J: TRBJ2-7
size: -
CDR3: CASSAIDRPSSYEQYF

V: TRBV20-1
J: TRBJ2-7
size: -
CDR3: CSLLAEANYEQYF

V: TRBV7-9
J: TRBJ1-2
size: -
CDR3: CASSHRTGISMNYGYTF

V: TRBV28
J: TRBJ2-7
size: -
CDR3: CASSPTGRDYEQYF

V: TRBV7-9
J: TRBJ2-1
size: few
CDR3: CASSLALVGWQFF

V: TRBV28
J: TRBJ2-7
size: -
CDR3: CASSLTLVDPDYEQYF

V: TRBV9
J: TRBJ1-1
size: -
CDR3: CASSVGSLNTEAFF